These 20 T cell receptor beta chains came from one sample sequenced in a study of cytomegalovirus exposure and HLA in healthy donors. With 60 Vbeta and 13 Jbeta primers, the PCR was carried out. The method was immunoSEQ multiplex PCR; TCRdb's version includes in-frame clones alone and lacks a portion of them. The sample records 130,000 to 150,000 clones, 75% to 90% being singletons. Sequenced input: PBMCs. The receptors originated from a man aged 35-49 years in good health and CMV-seronegative.

V is TRBV5-1 and J is TRBJ2-5; 10 nucleotides align to TRBD2. The V gene end was trimmed by 4 bases and the J gene end by 4 bases; junction bases not matched to a gene: 7. The CDR3 length is 15 residues. From germline, CDR1 is SGHRS and CDR2 YFSETQ. CDR3 sequence (DNA): TGCGCCAGCAGCGGGCAACTAGCGGGGTTAGAGACCCAGTACTTC. This sequence encodes CASSGQLAGLETQYF.

V usage is TRBV25-1 and J usage is TRBJ1-3, with TRBD1 matching over 8 bases. This CDR3 has 14 residues. Germline assignment: CDR1 MGHDK and CDR2 SYGVNS. V lost 6 bases to trimming and J lost 6 bases; unmatched junction nucleotides: 7. The CDR3 loop reads CASRQPGGANTIYF. DNA for the CDR3: TGTGCCAGCAGACAACCAGGGGGCGCAAACACCATATATTTT.

This clone has a single count. DNA of the CDR3: TGTGCCAGCAGCCCGTTAGGGGGAATCAATCAGCCCCAGCATTTT. Translating it yields CASSPLGGINQPQHF. This chain uses TRBV6-5 with TRBJ1-5, with a tentative D call TRBD1 (6 bases). V dropped 6 bases and J dropped 3 bases, with 15 bases sitting between them. In germline, CDR1 is MNHEY, CDR2 SVGAGI. CDR3 length: 15 residues.

This chain links TRBV5-1 with TRBJ1-3; 8 bases are shared with TRBD1. The V gene end was trimmed by 0 bases and the J gene end by 3 bases; junction bases not matched to a gene: 5. Germline assignment: CDR1 SGHRS and CDR2 YFSETQ. This CDR3 has 16 amino acids. As DNA, the CDR3 is TGCGCCAGCAGCTTGGGCAGGGGGCAAAGTGGAAACACCATATATTTT. Its translation is CASSLGRGQSGNTIYF.

The V call is TRBV5-1, the J call TRBJ2-2; D gene unclear. V was pared by 1 base and J by 7 bases, with 11 bases between. Germline CDR1 is SGHRS and CDR2 is YFSETQ. The length of the CDR3 is 14 residues. Here the CDR3 reads CASSLLYGGGELFF. CDR3 in DNA: TGCGCCAGCAGCTTGTTGTATGGCGGCGGGGAGCTGTTTTTT. Complete variable domain (other parts from reference TRBV5-1 and TRBJ2-2): KAGVTQTPRYLIKTRGQQVTLSCSPISGHRSVSWYQQTPGQGLQFLFEYFSETQRNKGNFPGRFSGRQFSNSRSEMNVSTLELGDSALYLCASSLLYGGGELFFGEGSRLTVL.

The V gene is TRBV10-2, the J gene TRBJ1-1; 9 nucleotides line up with TRBD1. The CDR3 totals 15 residues. V lost 3 bases, J lost 9 bases, and 11 bases stayed unmatched. From germline, CDR1 is WSHSY and CDR2 SAAADI. Here the CDR3 DNA reads TGCGCCAGCAGTGAAACCTCCTTCGGGACAGGGAAAGCTTTCTTT. It translates to CASSETSFGTGKAFF.

The gene calls are TRBV5-1 and TRBJ2-5, with 7 nucleotides matching TRBD1. The end of the DNA is better explained by TRBJ2-7, so the J call may be wrong. Germline CDR1 is SGHRS and CDR2 is YFSETQ. This CDR3 is built from 17 residues. The CDR3 DNA is TGCGCCAGCAGTTGGGGTACAGGGGCCGTCAAAGCCTACGAGCAGTACTTC. Translating gives CASSWGTGAVKAYEQYF.

V gene TRBV29-1 combines with J gene TRBJ1-1, with 12 nucleotides matching TRBD1. The J segment lost 7 bases and the V segment lost 6 bases, leaving 9 bases of the junction unmatched. The germline CDR1 and CDR2 sequences are SQVTM and ANQGSEA. The CDR3 contains 14 residues. This CDR3 is CSVLGQGAHGEAFF. CDR3 bases: TGCAGCGTGCTGGGACAGGGGGCCCATGGTGAAGCTTTCTTT.

The V and J genes are TRBV7-8 and TRBJ2-3; 7 positions match TRBD2. The CDR3 length is 17 residues. Germline CDR1 SGHVS, CDR2 FQNEAQ. The trim removed 0 bases at V and 1 base at J, leaving 7 bases unmatched. The CDR3 loop is CASSLAPSGVRTDTQYF. In DNA, the CDR3 is TGTGCCAGCAGCTTAGCGCCCAGCGGGGTTCGCACAGATACGCAGTATTTT.

V gene TRBV6-6 combines with J gene TRBJ1-1, with D perhaps matching TRBD1 (6 bases). Deletions cut 4 bases from V and 7 bases from J, with 13 bases between. The CDR3 consists of 13 residues. The germline CDR1 and CDR2 sequences are MNHNY and SVGAGI (reference sequence). CDR3 in DNA: TGTGCCAGCAGTTCCTCCGACAGGAGTGAAGCTTTCTTT. It yields the protein CASSSSDRSEAFF.

The chain links TRBV2 to TRBJ2-5, with 13 bases aligning to TRBD2. CDR1 and CDR2 from the germline V gene are SNHLY and FYNNEI. V lost 8 bases and J lost 5; bases outside the gene matches: 14. The CDR3 spans 17 residues. The CDR3 bases are TGTGCCAGCTGGGGACTAGCGGGGAGAGAAATCCGGGAGACCCAGTACTTC. It yields the protein CASWGLAGREIRETQYF.

This clone was seen a few times. J is TRBJ1-5 and V is TRBV4-1; maybe TRBD1 (5 bases). V was clipped by 4 bases and J by 9 bases, with 13 bases between them. The length of the CDR3 is 13 residues. Germline loops: CDR1 MGHRA, CDR2 YSYEKL. The CDR3 DNA reads as TGCGCCAGCAGCCTGGACACCTTGGGGCCCCAGCATTTT. Its protein is CASSLDTLGPQHF.

The chain is built from TRBV7-9 and TRBJ2-7; D may be TRBD1 (6 bases). The CDR3 is 18 residues long. The ends were cut back, 4 bases at V and 5 bases at J, with 27 bases in the middle. Germline CDR1 is SEHNR and CDR2 is FQNEAQ (reference sequence). The CDR3: CASSSAPGASWSGHEQYF. CDR3 bases: TGTGCCAGCAGCTCCGCCCCAGGGGCGAGTTGGAGTGGGCACGAGCAGTACTTC.

The CDR3 DNA reads as TGTGCCAGCAGCCCAGGGGGCGCGTTAACTAATGAAAAACTGTTTTTT. Its translation is CASSPGGALTNEKLFF. The chain has TRBV5-4 and TRBJ1-4; 8 nucleotides line up with TRBD1. Per the germline V gene, CDR1 is SGHNT and CDR2 is YYREEE (reference sequence). The CDR3 extends over 16 amino acids. V trimming: 4 bases; J trimming: 1 base; junction bases outside the gene matches: 6.

The rearrangement links TRBV4-1 to TRBJ2-7; 10 bases agree with TRBD2. CDR1 and CDR2 (germline): MGHRA, YSYEKL. V was pared by 4 bases and J by 2 bases, with 5 bases of the junction left unmatched. The CDR3 consists of 15 residues. The CDR3 nucleotides are TGCGCCAGCAGCCGCTTACTAGCGGGAACCTACGAGCAGTACTTC. Translating gives CASSRLLAGTYEQYF.

The CDR3 loop reads CASSAGQGGQPQHF. CDR3 bases: TGTGCCAGCAGTGCTGGACAGGGCGGTCAGCCCCAGCATTTT. V is TRBV28 and J is TRBJ1-5, with 8 positions matching TRBD1. The length of the CDR3 is 14 residues. The V gene end was trimmed by 5 bases and the J gene end by 6 bases; junction bases not matched to a gene: 6. CDR1 is MDHEN, CDR2 SYDVKM, per germline.

V gene TRBV6-6 combines with J gene TRBJ2-7; weak D call: TRBD2 (7 bases). CDR1 is MNHNY, CDR2 SVGAGI, per germline (reference sequence). CDR3 length equals 16 residues. V dropped 1 base and J dropped 2 bases, with 15 bases sitting between them. CDR3 bases: TGTGCCAGCAGTTACTTCGGGGGGCGCGGAGCCTACGAGCAGTACTTC. As protein: CASSYFGGRGAYEQYF.

This sequence joins TRBV7-9 and TRBJ1-1, with TRBD1 as a possible D gene (5 bases). Trimming removed 5 bases from V and 4 bases from J, with 11 bases in between. CDR1 SEHNR and CDR2 FQNEAQ come from the germline V gene (reference sequence). This CDR3 spans 13 amino acids. The CDR3 is CASSTSGGTEAFF. CDR3 coding DNA: TGTGCCAGCAGCACCTCCGGGGGCACTGAAGCTTTCTTT.

The gene calls are TRBV9 and TRBJ1-1; no definite D call. V was cut by 0 bases and J by 6 bases, with 9 bases left in between. Germline loops: CDR1 SGDLS, CDR2 YYNGEE. The CDR3 extends over 13 amino acids. Written as DNA, the CDR3 is TGTGCCAGCAGCGTAGAATCGGACTCTGAAGCTTTCTTT. This sequence encodes CASSVESDSEAFF.

This clone showed up just once. In DNA, the CDR3 is TGTGCCAGCAGACAGGGGGCCATCTACGAGCAGTACTTC. It is translated as CASRQGAIYEQYF. The chain carries TRBV2 and TRBJ2-7, with TRBD1 matching 9 bases. V lost 6 bases to trimming and J lost 3 bases; unmatched junction nucleotides: 3. Germline-derived CDR1 and CDR2 are SNHLY and FYNNEI. This CDR3 has 13 amino acids.